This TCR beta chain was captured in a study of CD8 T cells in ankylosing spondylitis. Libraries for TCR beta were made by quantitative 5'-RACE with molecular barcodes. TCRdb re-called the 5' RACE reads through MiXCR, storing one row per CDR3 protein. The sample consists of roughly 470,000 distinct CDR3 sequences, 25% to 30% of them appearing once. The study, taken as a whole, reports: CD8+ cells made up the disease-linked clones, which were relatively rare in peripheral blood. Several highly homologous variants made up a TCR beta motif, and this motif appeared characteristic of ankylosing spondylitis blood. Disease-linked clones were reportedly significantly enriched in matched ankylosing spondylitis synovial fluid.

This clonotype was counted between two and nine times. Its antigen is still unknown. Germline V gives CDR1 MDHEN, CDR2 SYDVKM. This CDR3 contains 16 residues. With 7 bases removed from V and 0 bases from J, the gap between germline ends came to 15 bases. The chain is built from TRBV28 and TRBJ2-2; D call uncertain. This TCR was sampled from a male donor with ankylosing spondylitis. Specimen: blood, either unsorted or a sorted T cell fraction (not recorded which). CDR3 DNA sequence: TGTGCCAGCAAATCGTCAACGCTCGCGAACACCGGGGAGCTGTTTTTT. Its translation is CASKSSTLANTGELFF. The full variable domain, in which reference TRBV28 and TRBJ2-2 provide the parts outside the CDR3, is DVKVTQSSRYLVKRTGEKVFLECVQDMDHENMFWYRQDPGLGLRLIYFSYDVKMKEKGDIPEGYSVSREKKERFSLILESASTNQTSMYLCASKSSTLANTGELFFGEGSRLTVL.